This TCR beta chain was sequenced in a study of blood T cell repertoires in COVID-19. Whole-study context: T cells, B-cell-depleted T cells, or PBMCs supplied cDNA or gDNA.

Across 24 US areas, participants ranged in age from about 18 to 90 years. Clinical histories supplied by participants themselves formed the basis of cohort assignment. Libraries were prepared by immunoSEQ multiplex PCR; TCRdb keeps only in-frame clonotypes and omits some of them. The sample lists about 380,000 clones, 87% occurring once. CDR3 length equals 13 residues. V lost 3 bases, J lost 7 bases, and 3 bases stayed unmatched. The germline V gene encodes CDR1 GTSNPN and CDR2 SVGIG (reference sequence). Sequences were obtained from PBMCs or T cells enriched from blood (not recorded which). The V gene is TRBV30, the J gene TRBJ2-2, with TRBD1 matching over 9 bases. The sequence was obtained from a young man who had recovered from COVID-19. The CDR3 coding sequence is TGTGCCTGGAGGACAGGGGGAATCGGGGAGCTGTTTTTT. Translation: CAWRTGGIGELFF.